The 30 T cell receptor beta chains listed next were all sequenced from one sample in a study of stem cell transplantation in POMP-related autoinflammatory disease. Repertoires were generated with immunoSEQ multiplex PCR, while TCRdb's copy carries only in-frame clones and drops some. The sample lists 25,000 to 40,000 clones; around nine tenths were seen once. The source material was CD4+ T cells from PBMCs, sampled before stem cell transplantation. Every receptor here comes from a human donor with POMP-related autoinflammation and immune dysregulation (PRAID).

The chain uses TRBV6-5 and TRBJ1-2; D is unclear. Trimming pared 3 bases from V and 2 bases from J, leaving 10 bases between. CDR3 length: 14 amino acids. Germline assignment: CDR1 MNHEY and CDR2 SVGAGI. CDR3 protein: CASSYLGGNYGYTF. DNA for the CDR3: TGTGCCAGCAGTTATCTGGGCGGGAACTATGGCTACACCTTC.

V usage is TRBV7-9 and J usage is TRBJ2-3; D is undetermined. The length of the CDR3 is 13 residues. Trimming took 0 bases from V and 5 from J, leaving 6 bases between them. Germline V lookup: CDR1 SEHNR, CDR2 FQNEAQ (reference sequence). The CDR3 loop reads CASSLALGDTQYF. The DNA for the CDR3 is TGTGCCAGCAGCTTAGCGCTCGGAGATACGCAGTATTTT.

CDR3 sequence: CASSKGTSGYEQYF. The CDR3 bases are TGTGCCAGTAGTAAAGGGACTAGCGGCTACGAGCAGTACTTC. The genes are TRBV19 and TRBJ2-7, with TRBD2 matching over 11 bases. After removal of 4 bases from V and 3 bases from J, the junction contained 2 bases not matched to a gene. The CDR3 sequence is 14 residues long. CDR1 is LNHDA, CDR2 SQIVND, per germline (reference sequence).

V is TRBV18 and J is TRBJ1-1; the D gene is possibly TRBD1 (5 bases). The CDR3 runs to 13 residues. Between the trimmed V and J ends, which lost 3 bases and 8 bases, there was a span of 13 bases. Germline V CDR1 and CDR2: KGHSH, LQKENI. CDR3 in amino acids: CASSPQGRQEAFF. The CDR3 DNA sequence: TGTGCCAGCTCACCCCAGGGCCGCCAGGAAGCTTTCTTT.

This clone has more than one count but fewer than ten. The chain couples TRBV6-1 to TRBJ1-1; D unclear. Per germline, CDR1 MNHNS and CDR2 SASEGT. The V and J ends lost 5 bases and 4 bases respectively, with 8 bases between them. The CDR3 is made up of 12 amino acids. CDR3 coding DNA: TGTGCCAGCAGTAGGGAGGGCACTGAAGCTTTCTTT. Protein: CASSREGTEAFF.

The chain recombines TRBV7-9 with TRBJ1-6, with D uncertain. Per the germline V gene, CDR1 is SEHNR and CDR2 is FQNEAQ (reference sequence). Trimming removed 5 bases at V and 7 bases at J, with 12 bases between. The CDR3 runs 14 residues. DNA of the CDR3: TGTGCCAGCAGCCCCACGGTGAAAAATTCACCCCTCCACTTT. Translation gives CASSPTVKNSPLHF.

The V call is TRBV5-1, the J call TRBJ1-1; D is unclear. Trimming stripped 0 bases from V and 1 base from J, with 4 bases between. Germline V CDR1 and CDR2: SGHRS, YFSETQ. The CDR3 consists of 13 residues. Here the CDR3 reads CASSLDQNTEAFF. As DNA, the CDR3 is TGCGCCAGCAGCTTGGACCAGAACACTGAAGCTTTCTTT.

This clone came up a few times. V is TRBV4-2 and J is TRBJ1-1, with D perhaps TRBD1 (6 bases). V dropped 4 bases and J dropped 0 bases, with 9 bases sitting between them. CDR3 size: 14 residues. Germline CDR1 and CDR2: LGHNA and YNFKEQ. This CDR3 is CASSRDTLNTEAFF. The CDR3 DNA reads TGTGCCAGCAGCCGGGACACCTTGAACACTGAAGCTTTCTTT.

This chain uses TRBV27 with TRBJ1-5, with TRBD1 identical over 10 bases. V shed 5 bases, J shed 3 bases, and the junction held 10 bases outside the gene matches. CDR3 length: 17 residues. In germline, CDR1 is MNHEY, CDR2 SMNVEV (reference sequence). The CDR3 region is CASSTRVGTGVNQPQHF. CDR3 DNA sequence: TGTGCCAGCAGTACGAGGGTGGGGACAGGGGTCAATCAGCCCCAGCATTTT.

This chain links TRBV7-9 with TRBJ2-7; tentatively, D is TRBD1 (6 bases). Germline V CDR1 and CDR2: SEHNR, FQNEAQ (reference sequence). Trimming removed 6 bases from V and 4 bases from J, with 16 bases in between. The CDR3 contains 14 residues. The chain's CDR3 is CASSRTALYYEQYF. The DNA of the CDR3 is TGTGCCAGCAGTAGGACAGCATTATATTACGAGCAGTACTTC.

The gene calls are TRBV6-5 and TRBJ1-2; no firm D call. The germline V gene encodes CDR1 MNHEY and CDR2 SVGAGI. The CDR3 runs 13 residues. V was pared by 7 bases and J by 5 bases, with 14 bases between. The CDR3 bases are TGTGCCAGCACACAGCGGGGTAGGTATGGCTACACCTTC. Residues: CASTQRGRYGYTF.

The chain recombines TRBV29-1 with TRBJ1-2, with TRBD1 matching over 9 bases. The germline V gene has CDR1 SQVTM and CDR2 ANQGSEA. The CDR3 consists of 16 residues. V trimming: 5 bases; J trimming: 6 bases; junction bases outside the gene matches: 16. For the CDR3, the DNA is TGCAGCGTTCAAGGGGACAGGGAGCCCAATGATCATGGCTACACCTTC. It encodes CSVQGDREPNDHGYTF.

The gene calls are TRBV15 and TRBJ2-7; D not resolved. This CDR3 comprises 15 residues. The germline V and J ends were trimmed by 0 bases and 0 bases, with 9 bases remaining between them. Germline CDR1 and CDR2: LNHNV and YYDKDF (reference sequence). The CDR3 nucleotides are TGTGCCACCAGCAGAGAAGGCGGAAGCTCCTACGAGCAGTACTTC. Translating gives CATSREGGSSYEQYF.

This sequence joins TRBV5-6 and TRBJ2-7; D is possibly TRBD1 (7 bases). CDR3 length: 14 residues. Germline CDR1 and CDR2: SGHDT and YYEEEE. The V and J ends lost 4 bases and 7 bases respectively, with 18 bases between them. CDR3 nucleotides: TGTGCCAGCAGCGGTCCGGAGGGGGCGGAGGAGCAGTACTTC. Its protein product is CASSGPEGAEEQYF.

As DNA, the CDR3 is TGTGCCAGCAGCCTGACTAGCGGAGGAGAGACCCAGTACTTC. This sequence encodes CASSLTSGGETQYF. This chain uses TRBV2 with TRBJ2-5; 9 bases align to TRBD2. The CDR3 runs to 14 residues. Trimming cost V 6 bases and J 4 bases; bases outside gene matches: 6. Germline CDR1 and CDR2: SNHLY and FYNNEI.

This clone was seen just once. The chain employs TRBV6-1 and TRBJ1-2; D is undetermined. The CDR3 totals 15 residues. From germline, CDR1 is MNHNS and CDR2 SASEGT. Trimming took 2 bases from V and 5 from J, leaving 15 bases between them. The DNA for the CDR3 is TGTGCCAGCAGTGAAATGGCCCGAGCGTATTATGGCTACACCTTC. Protein sequence: CASSEMARAYYGYTF.

The rearrangement joins TRBV28 to TRBJ1-2, with D perhaps matching TRBD1 (5 bases). The CDR3 runs 16 residues. V was shortened by 5 bases and J by 4 bases, with 20 bases between the two germline ends. Germline V CDR1 and CDR2: MDHEN, SYDVKM. The CDR3 DNA sequence: TGTGCCAGCAGTCCTCAACCGGGACCGACGACCTATGGCTACACCTTC. Its translation: CASSPQPGPTTYGYTF.

The chain employs TRBV6-6 and TRBJ1-6, with no clear D. Germline assignment: CDR1 MNHNY and CDR2 SVGAGI (reference sequence). CDR3 length equals 15 residues. V dropped 0 bases and J dropped 7 bases, with 10 bases sitting between them. This chain's CDR3 is CASSYSWIDNSPLHF. The CDR3 nucleotides are TGTGCCAGCAGTTACTCTTGGATAGACAATTCACCCCTCCACTTT.

This clone was counted a few times. The CDR3 protein is CASSVGRAPGKQYF. The CDR3 coding sequence is TGTGCCAGCAGTGTAGGGCGGGCTCCTGGAAAGCAGTACTTC. V gene TRBV2 combines with J gene TRBJ2-7, with D possibly being TRBD2 (5 bases). With 4 bases removed from V and 8 bases from J, the gap between germline ends came to 18 bases. CDR1 and CDR2 (germline): SNHLY, FYNNEI. The CDR3 loop spans 14 amino acids.

CDR3 residues: CASSGPGQGWPYEQYF. CDR3 sequence (DNA): TGTGCCAGCAGTGGGCCGGGACAGGGGTGGCCCTACGAGCAGTACTTC. The chain has TRBV6-1 and TRBJ2-5; 10 bases match TRBD1. The end of the DNA aligns better with TRBJ2-7, so the J call may be wrong. CDR1 is MNHNS, CDR2 SASEGT, per germline. The CDR3 contains 16 residues.

This clone has a single count. V usage is TRBV28 and J usage is TRBJ2-1; D gene ambiguous. Germline CDR1 is MDHEN and CDR2 is SYDVKM. V was trimmed by 3 bases and J by 4 bases, leaving 28 bases between them. The CDR3 is made up of 20 amino acids. CDR3 bases: TGTGCCAGCAGTTTTTCGATTTTAAGGCCAGTCCCTCGATTTTACAATGAGCAGTTCTTC. This translates into CASSFSILRPVPRFYNEQFF.

The rearrangement uses TRBV9 and TRBJ1-3, with TRBD1 matching 9 bases. Per the germline V gene, CDR1 is SGDLS and CDR2 is YYNGEE. This CDR3 has 15 residues. With 0 bases clipped from V and 5 bases from J, the junction kept 3 bases outside the gene matches. The CDR3 sequence is CASSVDRGRRNTIYF. The DNA for the CDR3 is TGTGCCAGCAGCGTAGACAGGGGGCGGAGAAACACCATATATTTT. The full variable domain, with the rest looked up from reference TRBV9 and TRBJ1-3, is DSGVTQTPKHLITATGQRVTLRCSPRSGDLSVYWYQQSLDQGLQFLIQYYNGEERAKGNILERFSAQQFPDLHSELNLSSLELGDSALYFCASSVDRGRRNTIYFGEGSWLTVV.

This chain joins TRBV9 and TRBJ2-3; 11 bases match TRBD2. Germline CDR1 and CDR2: SGDLS and YYNGEE. With V trimmed by 3 bases and J by 1 base, 1 base remained unmatched. This CDR3 has 15 residues. The CDR3 protein is CASSELAGGTDTQYF. CDR3 in DNA: TGTGCCAGCAGCGAACTAGCGGGAGGCACAGATACGCAGTATTTT.

The chain recombines TRBV5-4 with TRBJ1-6, with 7 bases lining up with TRBD1. This CDR3 region has 13 residues. Trimming cost V 0 bases and J 9 bases; bases outside gene matches: 0. Looked up from germline, CDR1 is SGHNT and CDR2 is YYREEE (reference sequence). CDR3 region: CASSLGQGSPLHF. The CDR3 DNA reads TGTGCCAGCAGCTTGGGACAGGGTTCACCCCTCCACTTT.

V is TRBV2 and J is TRBJ2-1; D gene unclear. Trimming shortened V by 5 bases and J by 0 bases, and 11 bases separated the two germline ends. This CDR3 has 15 residues. Germline lookup yields CDR1 SNHLY and CDR2 FYNNEI. The CDR3, as DNA: TGTGCCAGCAGTCCCCCTTCGGGCTCCTACAATGAGCAGTTCTTC. Encoded protein: CASSPPSGSYNEQFF.

V is TRBV28 and J is TRBJ2-7; no definite D call. Trimming left V 0 bases short and J 0 bases short, with 6 bases between. The CDR3 length is 14 residues. The V gene's germline CDR1 is MDHEN and CDR2 SYDVKM. CDR3: CASSLWAGSYEQYF. DNA for the CDR3: TGTGCCAGCAGTTTATGGGCCGGCTCCTACGAGCAGTACTTC.

The chain recombines TRBV5-1 with TRBJ2-5, with a weak D call TRBD2 (7 bases). V was pared by 0 bases and J by 5 bases, with 14 bases between. Germline V gene sequence: CDR1 SGHRS, CDR2 YFSETQ. This CDR3 is 15 amino acids long. CDR3 amino acids: CASSLESGGGETQYF. The CDR3 DNA sequence: TGCGCCAGCAGCTTGGAATCGGGGGGCGGTGAGACCCAGTACTTC.

The chain joins TRBV4-2 to TRBJ2-5, with 8 bases identical to TRBD2. After removal of 1 base from V and 2 bases from J, the junction contained 6 bases not matched to a gene. CDR1 is LGHNA, CDR2 YNFKEQ, per germline. The CDR3 extends over 16 amino acids. CDR3 in amino acids: CASSQVLAGAQETQYF. The CDR3 DNA reads as TGTGCCAGCAGCCAAGTTCTAGCGGGTGCACAAGAGACCCAGTACTTC.

V is TRBV5-6 and J is TRBJ2-6; the D gene is possibly TRBD1 (6 bases). The CDR3 is 16 amino acids. The V gene's germline CDR1 is SGHDT and CDR2 YYEEEE. V was shortened by 4 bases and J by 2 bases, with 13 bases between the two germline ends. The CDR3 nucleotides read TGTGCCAGCAGCACAACCCCAGGGGCTGGGGCCAACGTCCTGACTTTC. The encoded protein is CASSTTPGAGANVLTF.

The rearrangement uses TRBV28 and TRBJ2-5; D gene unclear. Per germline, CDR1 MDHEN and CDR2 SYDVKM. The CDR3 covers 13 residues. V lost 2 bases to trimming and J lost 5 bases, with 9 bases between them. This CDR3 is CASSLRFVETQYF. The CDR3 DNA reads TGTGCCAGCAGTTTAAGGTTTGTCGAGACCCAGTACTTC.